Below are 13 T cell receptor beta chains sequenced from a single sample in a study of shared clonotypes between healthy human individuals. Clones were read by immunoSEQ multiplex PCR, and TCRdb kept only the in-frame ones, dropping some. The profile covers 800,000 to 1,200,000 clones, with about 84% appearing a single time and roughly 0.56% taken by the ten largest. What was sequenced was memory CD4+ T cells from PBMCs. Subset described: CD45RA-negative fraction. All receptors derive from a man aged 18 to 29 in good health. Some clones in this sample may be carry-over from other donors' samples.

The chain joins TRBV11-2 to TRBJ1-2; possible D gene TRBD1, 5 bases. Trimming left V 2 bases short and J 7 bases short, with 11 bases between. Germline CDR1 SGHAT, CDR2 FQNNGV. The CDR3 length is 13 residues. Here the CDR3 reads CASSLQSGTGYTF. In DNA form, the CDR3 reads TGTGCCAGCAGCTTACAATCGGGGACTGGCTACACCTTC.

V is TRBV9 and J is TRBJ2-7; no firm D call. V lost 4 bases to trimming and J lost 9 bases, with 23 bases between them. This CDR3 is built from 15 residues. The V gene's germline CDR1 is SGDLS and CDR2 YYNGEE. The CDR3 region has the DNA TGTGCCAGCAGCCCCTGGCTTTCCGCCGACTCAGCGCAGTACTTC. Amino acids: CASSPWLSADSAQYF.

The chain recombines TRBV7-9 with TRBJ2-4; no clear D. V lost 6 bases and J 8 bases, leaving 14 bases between the germline ends. CDR3 length equals 13 residues. Germline CDR1 is SEHNR and CDR2 is FQNEAQ (reference sequence). CDR3 sequence reads: CASSSPGRDIQYF. CDR3 DNA sequence: TGTGCCAGCAGTTCCCCCGGCCGTGACATTCAGTACTTC.

For this clone: This likely traces to a read error, being one base from a far larger clone. Other nucleotide sequences in the sample specify the same CDR3. The chain carries TRBV5-1 and TRBJ1-5, with 7 positions matching TRBD1. The CDR3 runs to 15 residues. Germline trimming cut 4 bases from V and 4 bases from J; bases unmatched to any gene: 8. The germline CDR1 and CDR2 sequences are SGHRS and YFSETQ. CDR3 protein: CASSDGQARNQPQHF. The CDR3 DNA is TGCGCCAGCAGCGATGGACAGGCCCGAAATCAGCCCCAGCATTTT.

The V call is TRBV28, the J call TRBJ1-1; 11 nucleotides match TRBD1. Looked up from germline, CDR1 is MDHEN and CDR2 is SYDVKM. The CDR3 is 17 residues long. J gave up 3 bases and V 4 bases, and 10 bases lay outside the gene matches. The CDR3 bases are TGTGCCAGCAGTTCCCCCGGGACAGGGGGTGTGTACACTGAAGCTTTCTTT. This gives the protein CASSSPGTGGVYTEAFF.

The chain recombines TRBV5-1 with TRBJ2-5; 12 bases are a match to TRBD2. Losses at the gene ends were 5 bases for V and 0 bases for J; bases not matched to a gene: 2. The CDR3 totals 15 residues. From germline, CDR1 is SGHRS and CDR2 YFSETQ. CDR3 region: CASRASGGDQETQYF. The CDR3 coding sequence is TGCGCCAGCAGGGCTAGCGGGGGGGACCAAGAGACCCAGTACTTC.

Note on this clone: The sample holds other DNA sequences that translate to the same CDR3. The rearrangement joins TRBV7-2 to TRBJ2-3; D is possibly TRBD1 or TRBD2 (5 bases each). This CDR3 region has 14 residues. The V gene lost 1 base and the J gene lost 3 bases, with 8 bases spanning the gap. CDR1 and CDR2 (germline): SGHTA, FQGNSA. The CDR3 spells CASSLDGGTDTQYF. CDR3 bases: TGTGCCAGCAGCTTAGATGGGGGAACAGATACGCAGTATTTT.

The chain uses TRBV28 and TRBJ1-4, with D perhaps matching TRBD1 (6 bases). The CDR3 runs to 16 residues. Trimming removed 4 bases at V and 3 bases at J, with 15 bases between. Germline V gene data show CDR1 as MDHEN and CDR2 as SYDVKM. In nucleotides, the CDR3 is TGTGCCAGCAGTTCACGATCAGGGGCGGCTAATGAAAAACTGTTTTTT. This sequence encodes CASSSRSGAANEKLFF.

On this clone: The sample carries other DNA sequences with the same CDR3. The genes are TRBV5-4 and TRBJ2-5, with a tentative D call TRBD1 (6 bases). V was clipped by 4 bases and J by 1 base, with 11 bases between them. The CDR3 runs 14 residues. The germline V gene has CDR1 SGHNT and CDR2 YYREEE (reference sequence). Written as DNA, the CDR3 is TGTGCCAGCAGCCCCCGGACAGCCCAAGAGACCCAGTACTTC. Translation gives CASSPRTAQETQYF.

The V call is TRBV19, the J call TRBJ2-7; 9 bases match TRBD1. V shed 4 bases and J 2 bases; nucleotides not matched to a gene: 3. CDR3 length equals 14 residues. Germline values: CDR1 LNHDA, CDR2 SQIVND (reference sequence). The CDR3 region is CASSRRTGAYEQYF. The CDR3 nucleotides read TGTGCCAGTAGTAGAAGGACAGGGGCCTACGAGCAGTACTTC. The variable domain in full, with the rest retrieved from reference TRBV19 and TRBJ2-7, is DGGITQSPKYLFRKEGQNVTLSCEQNLNHDAMYWYRQDPGQGLRLIYYSQIVNDFQKGDIAEGYSVSREKKESFPLTVTSAQKNPTAFYLCASSRRTGAYEQYFGPGTRLTVT.

Note on this clone: The sample has other DNA sequences that encode this CDR3 too. The chain joins TRBV5-1 to TRBJ2-3; 7 nucleotides line up with TRBD1. Germline CDR1 and CDR2: SGHRS and YFSETQ. The CDR3 covers 12 residues. Germline trimming cut 2 bases from V and 6 bases from J; bases unmatched to any gene: 0. CDR3 residues: CASSLQGDTQYF. The CDR3 DNA is TGCGCCAGCAGCTTACAGGGGGATACGCAGTATTTT.

The chain has TRBV15 and TRBJ1-4, with D unclear. CDR1 is LNHNV, CDR2 YYDKDF, per germline (reference sequence). The CDR3 runs to 16 residues. With 1 base removed from V and 4 bases from J, the gap between germline ends came to 13 bases. This CDR3 is CATSRVVPPYNEKLFF. The DNA for the CDR3 is TGTGCCACCAGCAGAGTCGTCCCTCCTTATAATGAAAAACTGTTTTTT.

The chain carries TRBV9 and TRBJ2-3; D not resolved. The germline V gene encodes CDR1 SGDLS and CDR2 YYNGEE. The CDR3 length is 14 residues. The V end lost 0 bases, the J end lost 2 bases, and 7 bases lay between the germline ends. The chain's CDR3 is CASSVGVHTDTQYF. The DNA for the CDR3 is TGTGCCAGCAGCGTAGGCGTTCACACAGATACGCAGTATTTT. Supplemented by reference TRBV9 and TRBJ2-3, the full variable domain reads DSGVTQTPKHLITATGQRVTLRCSPRSGDLSVYWYQQSLDQGLQFLIQYYNGEERAKGNILERFSAQQFPDLHSELNLSSLELGDSALYFCASSVGVHTDTQYFGPGTRLTVL.